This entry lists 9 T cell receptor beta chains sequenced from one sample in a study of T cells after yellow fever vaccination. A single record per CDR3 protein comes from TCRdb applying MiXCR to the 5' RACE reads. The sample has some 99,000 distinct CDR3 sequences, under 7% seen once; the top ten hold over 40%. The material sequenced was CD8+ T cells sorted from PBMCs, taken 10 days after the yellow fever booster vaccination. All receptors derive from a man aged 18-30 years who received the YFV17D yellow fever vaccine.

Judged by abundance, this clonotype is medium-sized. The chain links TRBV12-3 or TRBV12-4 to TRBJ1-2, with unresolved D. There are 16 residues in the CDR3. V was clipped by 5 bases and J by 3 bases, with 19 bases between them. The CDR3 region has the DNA TGTGCCAGCAGTCCAACCGGGCCTCAGACCTACTATGGCTACACCTTC. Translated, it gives CASSPTGPQTYYGYTF.

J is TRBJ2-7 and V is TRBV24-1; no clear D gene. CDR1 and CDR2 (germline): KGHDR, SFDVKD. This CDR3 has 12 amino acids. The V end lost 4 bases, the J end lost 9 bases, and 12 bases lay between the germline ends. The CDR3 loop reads CATSDSGVVQYF. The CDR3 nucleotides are TGTGCCACCAGTGACTCTGGGGTTGTGCAGTACTTC.

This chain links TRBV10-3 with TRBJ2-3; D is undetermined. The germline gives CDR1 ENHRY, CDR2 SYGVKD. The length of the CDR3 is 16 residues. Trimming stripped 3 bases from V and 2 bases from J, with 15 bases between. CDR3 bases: TGTGCCATCAGTGACCCCTCCAGTGGAGACACAGATACGCAGTATTTT. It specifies CAISDPSSGDTDTQYF.

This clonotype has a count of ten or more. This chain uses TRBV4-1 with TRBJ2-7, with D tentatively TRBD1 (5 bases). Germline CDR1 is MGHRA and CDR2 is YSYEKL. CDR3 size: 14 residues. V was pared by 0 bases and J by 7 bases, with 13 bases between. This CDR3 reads CASSQESGLGEQYV. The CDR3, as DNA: TGCGCCAGCAGCCAAGAATCAGGGTTGGGAGAGCAGTACGTC.

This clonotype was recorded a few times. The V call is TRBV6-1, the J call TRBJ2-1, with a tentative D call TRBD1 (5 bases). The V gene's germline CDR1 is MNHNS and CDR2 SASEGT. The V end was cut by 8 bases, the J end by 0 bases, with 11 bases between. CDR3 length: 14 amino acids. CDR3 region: CASAGKSSYNEQFF. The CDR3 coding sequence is TGTGCCAGCGCAGGGAAGAGCTCCTACAATGAGCAGTTCTTC.

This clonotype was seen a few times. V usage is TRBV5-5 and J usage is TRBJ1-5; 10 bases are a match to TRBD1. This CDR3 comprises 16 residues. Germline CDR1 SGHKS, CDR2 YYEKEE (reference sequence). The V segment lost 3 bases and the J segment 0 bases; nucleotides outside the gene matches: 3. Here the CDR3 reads CASSWDRGNSNQPQHF. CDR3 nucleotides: TGTGCCAGCAGCTGGGACAGGGGAAATAGCAATCAGCCCCAGCATTTT. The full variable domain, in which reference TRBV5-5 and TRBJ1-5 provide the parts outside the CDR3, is DAGVTQSPTHLIKTRGQQVTLRCSPISGHKSVSWYQQVLGQGPQFIFQYYEKEERGRGNFPDRFSARQFPNYSSELNVNALLLGDSALYLCASSWDRGNSNQPQHFGDGTRLSIL.

CDR3 residues: CASSLLLTEQYF. DNA for the CDR3: TGTGCCAGCAGCTTGCTGTTGACCGAGCAGTACTTC. V is TRBV7-2 and J is TRBJ2-7, with D unresolved. Per germline, CDR1 SGHTA and CDR2 FQGNSA. Trimming cost V 3 bases and J 6 bases, with 9 bases left between them. This CDR3 has 12 amino acids.

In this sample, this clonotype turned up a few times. The CDR3 is CASSQVSLATYEQYF. In nucleotides, the CDR3 is TGCGCCAGCAGCCAAGTCTCACTAGCGACCTACGAGCAGTACTTC. The chain links TRBV4-1 to TRBJ2-7; 7 nucleotides align to TRBD2. There are 15 residues in the CDR3. Germline V CDR1 and CDR2: MGHRA, YSYEKL. Losses at the gene ends were 1 base for V and 2 bases for J; bases not matched to a gene: 5.

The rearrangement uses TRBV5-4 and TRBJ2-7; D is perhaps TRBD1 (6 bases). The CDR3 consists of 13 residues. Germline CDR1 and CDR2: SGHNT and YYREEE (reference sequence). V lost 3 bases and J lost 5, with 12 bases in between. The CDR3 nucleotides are TGTGCCAGCAGCTCAGGGGTGGAGAACGAGCAGTACGTC. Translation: CASSSGVENEQYV.